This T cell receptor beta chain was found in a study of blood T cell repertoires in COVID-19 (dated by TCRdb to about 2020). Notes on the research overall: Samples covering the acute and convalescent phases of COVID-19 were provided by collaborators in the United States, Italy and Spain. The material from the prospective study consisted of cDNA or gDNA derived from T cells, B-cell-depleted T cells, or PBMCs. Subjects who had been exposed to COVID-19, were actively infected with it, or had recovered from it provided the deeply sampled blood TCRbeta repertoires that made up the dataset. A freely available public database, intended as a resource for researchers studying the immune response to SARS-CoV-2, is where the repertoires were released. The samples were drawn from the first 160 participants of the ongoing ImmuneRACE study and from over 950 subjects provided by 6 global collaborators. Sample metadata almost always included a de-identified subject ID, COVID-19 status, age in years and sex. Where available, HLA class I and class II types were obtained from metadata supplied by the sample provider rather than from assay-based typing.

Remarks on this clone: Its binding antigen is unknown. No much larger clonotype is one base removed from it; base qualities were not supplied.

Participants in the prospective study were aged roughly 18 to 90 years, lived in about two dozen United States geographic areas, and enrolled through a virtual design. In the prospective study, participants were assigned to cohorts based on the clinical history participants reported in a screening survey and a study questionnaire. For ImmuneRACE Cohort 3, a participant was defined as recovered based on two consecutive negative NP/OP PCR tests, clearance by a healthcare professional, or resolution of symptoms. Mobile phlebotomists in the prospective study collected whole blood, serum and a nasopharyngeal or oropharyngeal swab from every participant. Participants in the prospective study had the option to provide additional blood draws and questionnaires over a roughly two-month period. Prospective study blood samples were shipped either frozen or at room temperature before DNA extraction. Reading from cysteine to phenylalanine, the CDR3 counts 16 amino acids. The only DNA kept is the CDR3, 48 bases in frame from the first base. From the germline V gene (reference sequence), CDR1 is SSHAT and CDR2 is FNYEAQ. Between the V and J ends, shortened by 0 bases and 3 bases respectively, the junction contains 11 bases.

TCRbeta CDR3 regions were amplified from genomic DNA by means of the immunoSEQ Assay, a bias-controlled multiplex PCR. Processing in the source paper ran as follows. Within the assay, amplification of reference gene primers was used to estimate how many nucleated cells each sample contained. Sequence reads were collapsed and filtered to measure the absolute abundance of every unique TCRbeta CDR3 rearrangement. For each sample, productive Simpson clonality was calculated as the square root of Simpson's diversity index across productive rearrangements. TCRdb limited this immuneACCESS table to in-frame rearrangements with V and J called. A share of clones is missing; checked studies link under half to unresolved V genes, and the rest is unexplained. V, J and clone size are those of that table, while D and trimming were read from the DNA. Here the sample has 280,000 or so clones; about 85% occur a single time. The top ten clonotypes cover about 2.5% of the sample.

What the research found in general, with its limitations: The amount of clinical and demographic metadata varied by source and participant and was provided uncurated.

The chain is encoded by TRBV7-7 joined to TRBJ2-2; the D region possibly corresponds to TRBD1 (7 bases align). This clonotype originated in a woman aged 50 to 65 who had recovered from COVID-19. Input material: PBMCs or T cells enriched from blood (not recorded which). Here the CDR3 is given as CASSLAQGGDTGELFF. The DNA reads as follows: TGTGCCAGCAGCTTAGCGCAGGGGGGTGACACCGGGGAGCTGTTTTTT.